This passage covers 15 T cell receptor beta chains from one sample sequenced in a study of T cell responses to AZD1222 COVID-19 vaccine. Some clones are missing from TCRdb's copy, which holds only in-frame ones; the method was immunoSEQ multiplex PCR. The table has 95,000 to 110,000 clones, 88% seen once. The sample consisted of peripheral blood, taken on day 0 of AZD1222 vaccination. The receptor set was obtained from an adult in good health.

The rearrangement joins TRBV10-1 to TRBJ2-7, with 9 positions matching TRBD2. V trimming: 2 bases; J trimming: 4 bases; junction bases outside the gene matches: 12. Germline assignment: CDR1 WNHNN and CDR2 SYGVQD (reference sequence). The CDR3 spans 17 residues. The DNA of the CDR3 is TGCGCCAGCAGTGAGGAATTGCATAGCGGGAGCCGATACGAGCAGTACTTC. This sequence encodes CASSEELHSGSRYEQYF.

To note about this clone: The CDR3 does not close with the conserved phenylalanine or tryptophan, likely indicating a read error. The DNA is omitted, as the CDR3 cannot be located on it reliably, and the CDR3 follows TCRdb's listing. J is TRBJ2-7 and V is TRBV10-1; TRBD1 reflects the table's D call only, with no check against the DNA. The CDR3 sequence runs 13 residues, both termini included. Per germline, CDR1 WNHNN and CDR2 SYGVQD (reference sequence). CDR3: CASSVLRVDRPVY.

The rearrangement uses TRBV7-8 and TRBJ1-3; D ambiguous. The V gene lost 5 bases and the J gene lost 2 bases, with 7 bases spanning the gap. In germline, CDR1 is SGHVS, CDR2 FQNEAQ. The CDR3 is 13 residues long. The CDR3 loop is CASSPAPGNTIYF. The CDR3 DNA sequence: TGTGCCAGCAGCCCCGCCCCTGGAAACACCATATATTTT.

This clone was seen a few times. This chain joins TRBV27 and TRBJ1-2; TRBD1 matches 7 bases. The V gene's germline CDR1 is MNHEY and CDR2 SMNVEV (reference sequence). The CDR3 runs to 16 residues. The V gene end was trimmed by 8 bases and the J gene end by 4 bases; junction bases not matched to a gene: 16. CDR3 region: CASPPLRDSIFYGYTF. In DNA form, the CDR3 reads TGTGCCAGCCCCCCCCTCCGGGACAGTATTTTCTATGGCTACACCTTC.

V and J are TRBV7-2 and TRBJ1-2; TRBD1 agrees at 7 bases. V lost 5 bases, J lost 2 bases, and 5 bases stayed unmatched. Germline CDR1 and CDR2: SGHTA and FQGNSA. The length of the CDR3 is 14 residues. CDR3 nucleotide sequence: TGTGCCAGCAGCCAGGACAGGAGGAACTATGGCTACACCTTC. This codes for CASSQDRRNYGYTF.

This chain uses TRBV5-5 with TRBJ2-7, with D hard to call. Germline CDR1 is SGHKS and CDR2 is YYEKEE (reference sequence). CDR3 length: 12 residues. Trimming removed 0 bases at V and 7 bases at J, with 8 bases between. DNA of the CDR3: TGTGCCAGCAGCTTGGCCCCTCGGGAGCAGTACTTC. This encodes CASSLAPREQYF.

The chain uses TRBV9 and TRBJ1-5, with D tentatively TRBD1 (5 bases). CDR1 and CDR2 (germline): SGDLS, YYNGEE. This CDR3 contains 15 residues. Trimming pared 3 bases from V and 5 bases from J, leaving 15 bases between. The CDR3 nucleotides are TGTGCCAGCAGCGCGGACAATAGTAACCATCAGCCCCAGCATTTT. Residues: CASSADNSNHQPQHF.

The CDR3: CASRTGQGYYGYTF. The CDR3 DNA follows: TGTGCCAGCAGGACGGGACAGGGGTACTATGGCTACACCTTC. V gene TRBV6-5 combines with J gene TRBJ1-2; 10 bases match TRBD1. The germline V gene has CDR1 MNHEY and CDR2 SVGAGI. V shed 6 bases, J shed 3 bases, and the junction held 4 bases outside the gene matches. There are 14 residues in the CDR3.

V gene TRBV7-2 combines with J gene TRBJ2-2, with TRBD1 identical over 8 bases. The CDR3 has 14 amino acids. Losses at the gene ends were 5 bases for V and 6 bases for J; bases not matched to a gene: 5. CDR1 is SGHTA, CDR2 FQGNSA, per germline. The CDR3 DNA is TGTGCCAGCAGCGGACAGGGTGTTGCCGGGGAGCTGTTTTTT. It is translated as CASSGQGVAGELFF. The variable domain in full, completed from reference TRBV7-2 and TRBJ2-2, reads GAGVSQSPSNKVTEKGKDVELRCDPISGHTALYWYRQSLGQGLEFLIYFQGNSAPDKSGLPSDRFSAERTGGSVSTLTIQRTQQEDSAVYLCASSGQGVAGELFFGEGSRLTVL.

The sample holds one count of this clone. The rearrangement uses TRBV21-1 and TRBJ2-1; the table gives TRBD1 as D, unverified against the DNA. TRBV21-1 is a known pseudogene. The CDR3 has 16 residues. The CDR3 sequence: CASSKKDRAPYNEQFF. As DNA, the CDR3 is TGTGCCAGCAGCAAAAAAGACAGGGCGCCCTACAATGAGCAGTTCTTC.

V usage is TRBV28 and J usage is TRBJ1-2, with D perhaps TRBD1 (6 bases). The germline V and J ends were trimmed by 1 base and 4 bases, with 16 bases remaining between them. The CDR3 consists of 16 residues. Per the germline V gene, CDR1 is MDHEN and CDR2 is SYDVKM. CDR3: CASSLSPGAGFYGYTF. The CDR3 nucleotides read TGTGCCAGCAGTTTATCCCCAGGGGCAGGGTTCTATGGCTACACCTTC.

The chain combines TRBV27 with TRBJ1-5, with D perhaps matching TRBD1 (5 bases). The CDR3 length is 15 residues. Trimming cost V 7 bases and J 1 base, with 14 bases left between them. CDR1 MNHEY and CDR2 SMNVEV come from the germline V gene (reference sequence). The CDR3 DNA reads as TGTGCCAGCAAACGGGACCTCCTAAGCAATCAGCCCCAGCATTTT. This encodes CASKRDLLSNQPQHF.

The CDR3 DNA reads as TGTGCCAGCGGCCGCGGGCCTTCAAGGGACACTGAAGCTTTCTTT. It is translated as CASGRGPSRDTEAFF. This chain uses TRBV6-5 with TRBJ1-1; D is unclear. The CDR3 length is 15 residues. Germline lookup yields CDR1 MNHEY and CDR2 SVGAGI. The V end was cut by 8 bases, the J end by 3 bases, with 19 bases between.

This chain links TRBV19 with TRBJ1-1, with D perhaps TRBD1 (6 bases). There are 15 residues in the CDR3. The germline V and J ends were trimmed by 3 bases and 6 bases, with 17 bases remaining between them. The V gene's germline CDR1 is LNHDA and CDR2 SQIVND (reference sequence). CDR3 protein: CASSMGRQVFSEAFF. The DNA of the CDR3 is TGTGCCAGTAGTATGGGCAGACAGGTTTTCTCTGAAGCTTTCTTT. Drawing the rest from reference TRBV19 and TRBJ1-1, the complete variable domain is DGGITQSPKYLFRKEGQNVTLSCEQNLNHDAMYWYRQDPGQGLRLIYYSQIVNDFQKGDIAEGYSVSREKKESFPLTVTSAQKNPTAFYLCASSMGRQVFSEAFFGQGTRLTVV.

J is TRBJ2-3 and V is TRBV7-8, with no clear D. V gave up 1 base and J gave up 0 bases, with 8 bases separating them. The CDR3 runs to 15 residues. Germline lookup yields CDR1 SGHVS and CDR2 FQNEAQ. For the CDR3, the DNA is TGTGCCAGCAGCTTAGGGGTCAGCAGCACAGATACGCAGTATTTT. It translates to CASSLGVSSTDTQYF.